The 5 T cell receptor beta chains below all came from one sample that was sequenced in a study of T cells expressing NK-cell markers. Reprocessing the 5' RACE reads, TCRdb reports a single entry for every CDR3 protein and omits DNA. Its clone listing holds roughly 390,000 distinct CDR3 sequences. Sequenced: blood T cells: a sorted CD56 or NKG2C T cell subset, CD4+ or CD8+ T cells, or bulk PBMC T cells (not recorded which). These TCRs come from a man aged 18 to 69 in good health.

The rearrangement uses TRBV7-2 and TRBJ2-7; TCRdb names TRBD1, which stays unverified in the absence of DNA. CDR3 length equals 14 residues. The germline CDR1 and CDR2 sequences are SGHTA and FQGNSA. This CDR3 reads CASSFPGGPYEQYF.

The chain has TRBV28 and TRBJ2-3; the D gene TCRdb calls, TRBD1, cannot be checked with no DNA. The CDR3 length is 17 residues. The germline CDR1 and CDR2 sequences are MDHEN and SYDVKM. The CDR3 loop reads CASRPLRRAGVSDTQYF. Looking up the rest from reference TRBV28 and TRBJ2-3 gives the full variable domain: DVKVTQSSRYLVKRTGEKVFLECVQDMDHENMFWYRQDPGLGLRLIYFSYDVKMKEKGDIPEGYSVSREKKERFSLILESASTNQTSMYLCASRPLRRAGVSDTQYFGPGTRLTVL.

The chain has TRBV28 and TRBJ1-2; TCRdb's D gene call, TRBD1, goes unchecked for lack of DNA. CDR3 size: 15 residues. CDR1 is MDHEN, CDR2 SYDVKM, per germline. The CDR3 protein is CASSLWGTGGGGYTF.

The genes are TRBV11-2 and TRBJ2-1; TCRdb's D gene call, TRBD2, goes unchecked for lack of DNA. The CDR3 runs 18 residues. Germline-derived CDR1 and CDR2 are SGHAT and FQNNGV. CDR3 sequence: CASSFGLAGGNSYNEQFF.

The chain has TRBV4-2 and TRBJ2-7; TCRdb selects TRBD1, and the lack of DNA leaves this call unchecked. This CDR3 has 17 amino acids. Germline values: CDR1 LGHNA, CDR2 YNFKEQ. The CDR3 loop is CASSQDTGGRSSYEQYF.